This TCR beta chain was identified in a study of shared clonotypes between healthy human individuals. Study-level results: Limited genetic and exposure-history diversity came from having few donors. Although depth was large, rarefaction showed that sequencing of the sorted subsets was incomplete. The sampled material consisted only of blood, and tissue repertoires are likely to differ. Generally, estimated richness proved larger in naive subsets than it did in memory subsets.

As to this clone: Its target is unknown.

The CDR3 contains 14 residues. After removal of 8 bases from V and 0 bases from J, the junction contained 7 bases not matched to a gene. The germline gives CDR1 WNHNN, CDR2 SYGVQD (reference sequence). The naive CD8 fraction comprised CD45RO-negative cells positively selected for CCR7 and excluded terminally differentiated effector memory CD45RA+ cells. Some clones are missing from TCRdb's copy, which holds only in-frame ones; the method was immunoSEQ multiplex PCR. The sample lists about 2.2 million clones; roughly 95% were seen once. Material for sequencing was naive CD8+ T cells from PBMCs. This TCR was recovered from a man between 18 and 29 years old in good health. Some clones in this sample may be carry-over from other donors' samples. The rearrangement joins TRBV10-1 to TRBJ2-7; 7 nucleotides align to TRBD1. The CDR3 spells CASHRGVGSYEQYF. In DNA form, the CDR3 reads TGCGCCAGCCACAGGGGAGTGGGCTCCTACGAGCAGTACTTC.